This T cell receptor (beta chain) was identified in a study of cytomegalovirus exposure and HLA in healthy donors. 60 Vbeta and 13 Jbeta primers were used in PCR. The assay was immunoSEQ multiplex PCR, and TCRdb's table has in-frame clones only and misses some. The sample yields about 140,000 clones, about 82% seen once. In the case of this clone: Its antigen remains unidentified.

Germline V lookup: CDR1 MNHNS, CDR2 SASEGT. V lost 6 bases, J lost 13 bases, and 16 bases lay in between. The CDR3 extends over 12 amino acids. Study-level findings and limits: Likely technical artifact: a cluster of highly shared sequence variants.

The source is a woman between 40 and 55 years old in good health and CMV-seropositive. The chain uses TRBV6-1 and TRBJ2-4; unclear D gene. Sequences were obtained from PBMCs. This chain's CDR3 is CASSLSGDPQYF. CDR3 in DNA: TGTGCCAGCAGCCTGAGTGGAGACCCCCAGTACTTC.